This TCR beta chain was sequenced in a study of shared clonotypes between healthy human individuals. All donors were Caucasian adults living in Nashville, Tennessee. This CDR3 is 13 amino acids long. Per germline, CDR1 SQVTM and CDR2 ANQGSEA. Germline trimming cut 1 base from V and 6 bases from J; bases unmatched to any gene: 0. Method: immunoSEQ multiplex PCR; TCRdb's copy keeps in-frame clones and lacks some. The data show roughly 120,000 clones, approximately 70% seen once. The chain recombines TRBV29-1 with TRBJ1-4, with 9 bases that match TRBD1. This TCR derives from a woman in her 30s in good health. The sample taken for sequencing was memory CD8+ T cells sorted from blood. Subset described: CD45RO+ cells pooled with CCR7-negative TemRA cells. In DNA, the CDR3 is TGCAGCGTTGAAGGGGACAGGGATGAAAAACTGTTTTTT. It encodes CSVEGDRDEKLFF.